Listed here are 3 T cell receptor beta chains from one sample, sequenced in a study of Graves' ophthalmopathy and Graves' hyperthyroidism. Scientists amplified the TCR beta CDR3 regions from RNA transcripts. After a first-round RT-PCR with HTBI primers, a second-round multiplex PCR was run. A single record per CDR3 protein comes from TCRdb applying MiXCR to the multiplex PCR reads. The data hold 260,000 or so distinct CDR3 sequences, with 45% to 55% observed a single time. Input material: peripheral blood. The receptor source for this set is an adult man with Graves' ophthalmopathy.

Remarks on this clonotype: A junction end diverges from the germline sequence, so it may reflect a read error. The V gene is TRBV19, the J gene TRBJ2-7; D is ambiguous. The CDR3 extends over 15 amino acids. Looked up from germline, CDR1 is LNHDA and CDR2 is SQIVND (reference sequence). The chain's CDR3 is CTSSIAPVSSYEQYF. The CDR3 DNA sequence: TGTACCAGTAGTATAGCACCCGTGAGCTCCTACGAGCAGTACTTC.

V usage is TRBV7-2 and J usage is TRBJ1-1, with D perhaps matching TRBD1 (5 bases). The V end lost 1 base, the J end lost 4 bases, and 10 bases lay between the germline ends. The germline gives CDR1 SGHTA, CDR2 FQGNSA. This CDR3 region has 14 residues. CDR3 region: CASSLGGDRTEAFF. The CDR3 DNA reads as TGTGCCAGCAGCTTAGGGGGGGACCGCACTGAAGCTTTCTTT.

This clonotype was counted a few times. The chain has TRBV7-2 and TRBJ2-5; 11 bases agree with TRBD1. Germline CDR1 is SGHTA and CDR2 is FQGNSA. After removal of 1 base from V and 3 bases from J, the junction contained 4 bases not matched to a gene. The CDR3 spans 16 residues. The CDR3 loop reads CASSLGTGGGKETQYF. CDR3 nucleotide sequence: TGTGCCAGCAGCTTAGGGACAGGGGGCGGGAAAGAGACCCAGTACTTC.